This T cell receptor (beta chain) was sequenced during a study of T cell responses to AZD1222 COVID-19 vaccine. The study's findings and limits: Epitopes outside B.1.351 and B.1.1.7 mutated regions reportedly drew nearly half of spike TCRs. Seropositive AZD1222 recipients at baseline numbered only 6 or 7. Donors were mostly white British, more females; clonal diversity possibly underestimated. Rises in breadth and depth of Spike-specific TCRs came after two AZD1222 doses.

TCRdb keeps only in-frame clones here, not all; method: immunoSEQ multiplex PCR. The sample comprises some 84,000 clones, approximately 90% of which are singletons, and roughly 12% rests with the top ten. Concerning this clone: Its antigen is not identified.

Trimming stripped 5 bases from V and 6 bases from J, with 14 bases between. The CDR3 loop spans 13 amino acids. Germline values: CDR1 MNHEY, CDR2 SVGAGI. This clonotype was sampled from an adult who received the AZD1222 COVID-19 vaccine. V and J are TRBV6-5 and TRBJ2-7; possible D gene TRBD2, 6 bases. This material consisted of peripheral blood, taken 28 days after the second AZD1222 dose. The CDR3 sequence is CASSRRDSGEQYF. The CDR3 DNA is TGTGCCAGCAGTCGTCGGGACTCGGGCGAGCAGTACTTC.